These T cell receptor beta chains were read from a single sample in a study of blood T cell repertoires in COVID-19. Sequencing was performed with immunoSEQ multiplex PCR; in TCRdb, only in-frame clones are kept and a portion is missing. Of nearly 110,000 clones listed, over 70% are singletons. Source material: peripheral blood. All receptors come from a human donor with acute or convalescent COVID-19. The donor label of this sample is uncertain. The CDR3 runs from the conserved cysteine through the conserved F or W.

V gene	J gene	CDR3 protein
TRBV2	TRBJ2-7	CASSPKGHGSRQYF
TRBV19	TRBJ1-1	CASSARGSEAFF
TRBV18	TRBJ1-2	CASSPNNGGGYTF
TRBV2	TRBJ1-2	CASSQDKNYGYTF
TRBV5-8	TRBJ1-5	CASSSDSGAFNQPQHF
TRBV6-5	TRBJ1-3	CASSKHSGNTIYF
TRBV5-1	TRBJ1-1	CASSSGTRNTEAFF
TRBV19	TRBJ2-2	CASSIIGLSTNTGELFF
TRBV10-3	TRBJ1-6	CAISDRGSSPLHF
TRBV2	TRBJ1-6	CASTRRAPRQGENSPLHF
TRBV5-8	TRBJ2-2	CASSTGQWTGELFF
TRBV5-1	TRBJ2-7	CASSLRTAYEQYF
TRBV3-1/TRBV3-2	TRBJ1-2	CASSQGQGNVYGYTF
TRBV5-5	TRBJ2-7	CASSSTPTETYEQYF